This TCR beta chain was identified in a study of blood T cells in healthy people across ages. Trimming shortened V by 4 bases and J by 5 bases, and 18 bases separated the two germline ends. The CDR3 spans 15 residues. Germline CDR1 SEHNR, CDR2 FQNEAQ (reference sequence). Then a second PCR, running about 6 to 12 cycles, was carried out with a sample-barcoded 5' primer and a J-beta primer mix. One entry per CDR3 protein, called by TCRdb with MiXCR from the 5' RACE reads. The sample consists of 500,000 to 700,000 distinct CDR3 sequences, about 30% of them appearing once. This sequence was found in an elderly woman in good health. The sample comprised blood. The V gene is TRBV7-9, the J gene TRBJ2-7, with D perhaps being TRBD1 or TRBD2 (5 bases each). The CDR3 DNA is TGTGCCAGCAGCTCACAGAGAGGGGATTCAAACGAGCAGTACTTC. Translation gives CASSSQRGDSNEQYF.